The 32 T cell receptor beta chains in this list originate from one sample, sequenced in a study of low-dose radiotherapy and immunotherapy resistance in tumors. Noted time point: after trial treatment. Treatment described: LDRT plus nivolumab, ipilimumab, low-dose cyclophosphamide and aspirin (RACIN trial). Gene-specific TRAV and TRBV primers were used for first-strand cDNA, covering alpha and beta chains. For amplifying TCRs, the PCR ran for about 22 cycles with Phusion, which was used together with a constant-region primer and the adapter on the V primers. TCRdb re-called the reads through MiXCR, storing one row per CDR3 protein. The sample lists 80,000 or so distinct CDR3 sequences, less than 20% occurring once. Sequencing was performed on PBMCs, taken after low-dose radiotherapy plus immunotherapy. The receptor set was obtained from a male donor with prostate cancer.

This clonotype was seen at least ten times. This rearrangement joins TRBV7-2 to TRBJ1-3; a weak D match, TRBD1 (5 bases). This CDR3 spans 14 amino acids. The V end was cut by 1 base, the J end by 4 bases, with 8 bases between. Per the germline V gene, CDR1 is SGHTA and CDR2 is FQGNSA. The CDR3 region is CASSLGGGGNTIYF. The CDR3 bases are TGTGCCAGCAGCTTAGGGGGGGGAGGAAACACCATATATTTT.

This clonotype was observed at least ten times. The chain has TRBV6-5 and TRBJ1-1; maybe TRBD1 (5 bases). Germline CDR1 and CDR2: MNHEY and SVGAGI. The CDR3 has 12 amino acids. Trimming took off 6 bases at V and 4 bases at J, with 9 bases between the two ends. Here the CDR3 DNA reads TGTGCCAGCAGGCAGGGAATCACTGAAGCTTTCTTT. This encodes CASRQGITEAFF.

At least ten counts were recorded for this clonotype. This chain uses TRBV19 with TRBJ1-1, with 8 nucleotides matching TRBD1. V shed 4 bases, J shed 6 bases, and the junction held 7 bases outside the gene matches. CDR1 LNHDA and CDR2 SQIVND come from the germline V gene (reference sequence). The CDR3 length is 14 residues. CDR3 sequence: CASSRDRGWSEAFF. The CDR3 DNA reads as TGTGCCAGTAGTAGAGACAGGGGATGGTCTGAAGCTTTCTTT.

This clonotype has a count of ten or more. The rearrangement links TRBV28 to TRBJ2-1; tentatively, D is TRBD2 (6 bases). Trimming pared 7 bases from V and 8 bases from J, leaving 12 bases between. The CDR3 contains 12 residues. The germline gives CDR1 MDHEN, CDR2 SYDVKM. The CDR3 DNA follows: TGTGCCAGCAACGGGAGAAGGGATGAGCAGTTCTTC. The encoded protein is CASNGRRDEQFF.

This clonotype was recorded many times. The CDR3 region has the DNA TGTGCCTGGAGTGTTGATAGAGGGGCCAACGTCCTGACTTTC. Protein sequence: CAWSVDRGANVLTF. This chain joins TRBV30 and TRBJ2-6; D gene uncertain. This CDR3 region has 14 residues. CDR1 and CDR2 from the germline V gene are GTSNPN and SVGIG (reference sequence). The germline V and J ends were trimmed by 0 bases and 4 bases, with 7 bases remaining between them.

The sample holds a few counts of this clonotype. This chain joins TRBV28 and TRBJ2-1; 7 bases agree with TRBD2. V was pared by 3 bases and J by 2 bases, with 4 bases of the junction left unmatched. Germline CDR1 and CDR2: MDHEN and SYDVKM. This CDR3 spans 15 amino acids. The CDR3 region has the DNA TGTGCCAGCAGTTTTTCAGCGGGAACCTACAATGAGCAGTTCTTC. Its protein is CASSFSAGTYNEQFF.

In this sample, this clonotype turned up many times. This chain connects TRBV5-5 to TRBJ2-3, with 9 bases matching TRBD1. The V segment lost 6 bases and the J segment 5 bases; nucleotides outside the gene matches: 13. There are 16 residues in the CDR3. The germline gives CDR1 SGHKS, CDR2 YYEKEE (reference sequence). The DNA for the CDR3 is TGTGCCAGCACCGTCCTCCCAGACAGGGGGGTAGATACGCAGTATTTT. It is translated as CASTVLPDRGVDTQYF.

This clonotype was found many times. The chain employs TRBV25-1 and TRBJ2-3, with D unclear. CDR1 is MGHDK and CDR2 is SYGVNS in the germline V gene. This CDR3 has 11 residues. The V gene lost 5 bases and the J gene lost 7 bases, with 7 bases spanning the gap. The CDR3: CASSFGYTQYF. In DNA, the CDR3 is TGTGCCAGCAGTTTCGGTTATACGCAGTATTTT.

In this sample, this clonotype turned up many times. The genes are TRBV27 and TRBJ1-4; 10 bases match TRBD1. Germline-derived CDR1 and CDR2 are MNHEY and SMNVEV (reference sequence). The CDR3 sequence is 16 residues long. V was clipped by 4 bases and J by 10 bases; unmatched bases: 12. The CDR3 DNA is TGTGCCAGCAGTTCCAGACAGGGGGCTGGCTATGGAAAACTGTTTTTT. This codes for CASSSRQGAGYGKLFF.

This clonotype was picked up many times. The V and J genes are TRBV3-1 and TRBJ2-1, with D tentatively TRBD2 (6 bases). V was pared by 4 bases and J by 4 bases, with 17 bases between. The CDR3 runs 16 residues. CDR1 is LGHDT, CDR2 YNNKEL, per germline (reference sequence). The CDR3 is CASSLTRESWYNEQFF. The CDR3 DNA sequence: TGTGCCAGCAGCCTCACCCGGGAGAGTTGGTACAATGAGCAGTTCTTC.

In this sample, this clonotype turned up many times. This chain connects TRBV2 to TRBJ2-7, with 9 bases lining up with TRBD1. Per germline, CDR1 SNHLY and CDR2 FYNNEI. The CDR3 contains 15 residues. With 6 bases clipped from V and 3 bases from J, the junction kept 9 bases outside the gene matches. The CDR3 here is CASRGGQGKSYEQYF. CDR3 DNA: TGTGCCAGCAGGGGGGGACAGGGAAAAAGCTACGAGCAGTACTTC.

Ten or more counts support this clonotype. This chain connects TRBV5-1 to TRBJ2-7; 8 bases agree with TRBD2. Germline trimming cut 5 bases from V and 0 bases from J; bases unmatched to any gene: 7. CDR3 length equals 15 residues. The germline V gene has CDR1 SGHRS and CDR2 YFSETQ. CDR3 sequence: CASSSSGGVSYEQYF. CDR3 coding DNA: TGCGCCAGCAGTTCGAGCGGGGGCGTCTCCTACGAGCAGTACTTC.

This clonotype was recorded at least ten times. DNA of the CDR3: TGCGCCAGCAGCTTGGGCGGGACACACGGGGCAGATACGCAGTATTTT. It is translated as CASSLGGTHGADTQYF. The chain couples TRBV5-1 to TRBJ2-3; D is tentatively TRBD1 or TRBD2 (6 bases each). The V gene's germline CDR1 is SGHRS and CDR2 YFSETQ. The CDR3 contains 16 residues. V was cut by 0 bases and J by 4 bases, with 15 bases left in between.

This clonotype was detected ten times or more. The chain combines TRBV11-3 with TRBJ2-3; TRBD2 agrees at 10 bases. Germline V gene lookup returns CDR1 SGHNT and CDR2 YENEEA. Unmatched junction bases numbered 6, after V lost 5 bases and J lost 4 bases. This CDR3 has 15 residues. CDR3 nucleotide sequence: TGTGCCAGCAGCCGCGTAGCGGGAGGAGCAGATACGCAGTATTTT. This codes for CASSRVAGGADTQYF.

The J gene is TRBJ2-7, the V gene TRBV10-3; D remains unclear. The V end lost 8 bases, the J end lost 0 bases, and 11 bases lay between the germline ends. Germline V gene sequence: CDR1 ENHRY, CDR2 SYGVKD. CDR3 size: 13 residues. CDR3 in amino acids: CAIEPGGSYEQYF. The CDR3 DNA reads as TGTGCCATCGAACCAGGTGGCTCCTACGAGCAGTACTTC.

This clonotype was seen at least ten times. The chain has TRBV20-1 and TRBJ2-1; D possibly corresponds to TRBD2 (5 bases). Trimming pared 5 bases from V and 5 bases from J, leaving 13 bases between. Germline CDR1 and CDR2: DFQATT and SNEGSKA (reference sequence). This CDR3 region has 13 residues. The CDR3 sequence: CSAQHGENNEQFF. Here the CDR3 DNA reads TGCAGTGCTCAACACGGGGAAAACAATGAGCAGTTCTTC.

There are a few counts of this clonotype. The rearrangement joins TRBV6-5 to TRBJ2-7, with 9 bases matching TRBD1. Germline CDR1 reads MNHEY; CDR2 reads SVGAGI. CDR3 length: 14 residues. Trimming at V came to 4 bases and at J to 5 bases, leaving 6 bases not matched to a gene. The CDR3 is CASSFRDRADEQYF. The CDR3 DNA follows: TGTGCCAGCAGTTTCCGGGACAGGGCTGACGAGCAGTACTTC.

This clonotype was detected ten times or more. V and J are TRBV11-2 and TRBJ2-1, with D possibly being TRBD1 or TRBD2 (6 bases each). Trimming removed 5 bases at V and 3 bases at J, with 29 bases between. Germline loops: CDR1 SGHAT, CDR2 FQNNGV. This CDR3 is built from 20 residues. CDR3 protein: CASSDTYWGVAEGGYNEQFF. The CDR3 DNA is TGTGCCAGCAGCGACACATACTGGGGCGTAGCGGAGGGGGGCTACAATGAGCAGTTCTTC.

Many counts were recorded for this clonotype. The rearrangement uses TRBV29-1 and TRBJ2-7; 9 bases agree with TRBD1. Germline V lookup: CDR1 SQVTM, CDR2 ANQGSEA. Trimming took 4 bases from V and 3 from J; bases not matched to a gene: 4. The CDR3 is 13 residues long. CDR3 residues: CSVVMGQGYEQYF. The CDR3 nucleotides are TGCAGCGTTGTCATGGGACAGGGCTACGAGCAGTACTTC.

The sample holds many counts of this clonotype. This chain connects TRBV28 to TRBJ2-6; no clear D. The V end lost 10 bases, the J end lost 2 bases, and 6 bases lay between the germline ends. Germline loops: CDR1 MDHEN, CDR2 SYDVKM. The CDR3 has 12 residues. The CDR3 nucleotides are TGTGCCACCACGACTGGGGCCAACGTCCTGACTTTC. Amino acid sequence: CATTTGANVLTF.

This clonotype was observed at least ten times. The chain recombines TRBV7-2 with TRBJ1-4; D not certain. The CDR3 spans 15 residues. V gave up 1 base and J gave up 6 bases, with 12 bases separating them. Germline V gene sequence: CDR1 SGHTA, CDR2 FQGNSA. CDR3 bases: TGTGCCAGCAGCTTAGAGGCGTCAAGGGATGAAAAACTGTTTTTT. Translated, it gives CASSLEASRDEKLFF.

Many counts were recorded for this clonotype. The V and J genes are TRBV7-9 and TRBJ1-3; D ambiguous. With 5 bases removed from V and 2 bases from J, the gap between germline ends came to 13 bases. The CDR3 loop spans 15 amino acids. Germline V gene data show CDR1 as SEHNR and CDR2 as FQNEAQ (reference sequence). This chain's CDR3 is CASSRRMDPGNTIYF. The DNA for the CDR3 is TGTGCCAGCAGCCGGAGGATGGATCCTGGAAACACCATATATTTT.

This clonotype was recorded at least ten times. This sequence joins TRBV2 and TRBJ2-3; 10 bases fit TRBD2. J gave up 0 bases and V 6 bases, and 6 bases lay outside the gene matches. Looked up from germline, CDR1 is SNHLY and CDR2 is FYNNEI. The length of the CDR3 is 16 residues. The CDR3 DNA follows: TGTGCCAGCAGGAGGACTAGCGGTACTAGCACAGATACGCAGTATTTT. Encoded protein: CASRRTSGTSTDTQYF.

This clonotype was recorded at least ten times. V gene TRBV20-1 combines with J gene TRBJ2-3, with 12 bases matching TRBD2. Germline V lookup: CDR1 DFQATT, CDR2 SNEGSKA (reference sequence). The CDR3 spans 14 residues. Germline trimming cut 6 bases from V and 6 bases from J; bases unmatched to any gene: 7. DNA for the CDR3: TGCAGTGCCAGACTAGCGGGAGTCGCGGATACGCAGTATTTT. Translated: CSARLAGVADTQYF.

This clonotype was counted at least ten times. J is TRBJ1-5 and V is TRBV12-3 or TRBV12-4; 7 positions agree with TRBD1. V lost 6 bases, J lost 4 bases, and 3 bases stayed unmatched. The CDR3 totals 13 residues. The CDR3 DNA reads TGTGCCAGCAGCGACAGGGCTAATCAGCCCCAGCATTTT. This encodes CASSDRANQPQHF.

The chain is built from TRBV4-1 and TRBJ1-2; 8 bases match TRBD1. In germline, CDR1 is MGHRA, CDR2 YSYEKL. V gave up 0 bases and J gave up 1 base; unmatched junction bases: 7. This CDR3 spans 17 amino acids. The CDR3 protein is CASSQEPTGGLNYGYTF. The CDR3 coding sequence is TGCGCCAGCAGCCAAGAACCCACAGGGGGTCTTAACTATGGCTACACCTTC.

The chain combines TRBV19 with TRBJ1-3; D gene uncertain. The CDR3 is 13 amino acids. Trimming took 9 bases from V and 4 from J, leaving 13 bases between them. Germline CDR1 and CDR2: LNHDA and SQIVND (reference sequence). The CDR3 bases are TGTGCCAGCGAGCGTGGTTCCGGAAACACCATATATTTT. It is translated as CASERGSGNTIYF.

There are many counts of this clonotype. The CDR3 spells CAIKTSGSSYEQYF. CDR3 coding DNA: TGTGCCATCAAGACTAGCGGAAGCTCCTACGAGCAGTACTTC. The J gene is TRBJ2-7, the V gene TRBV6-2 or TRBV6-3; 9 bases match TRBD2. The V gene's germline CDR1 is MNHEY and CDR2 SVGEGT. This CDR3 is 14 amino acids long. V trimming: 10 bases; J trimming: 0 bases; junction bases outside the gene matches: 7.

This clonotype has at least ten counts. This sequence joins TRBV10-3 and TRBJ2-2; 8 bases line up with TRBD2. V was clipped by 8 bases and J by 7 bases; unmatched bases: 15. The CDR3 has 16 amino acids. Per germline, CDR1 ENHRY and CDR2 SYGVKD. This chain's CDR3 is CAIPSGTAGEGGELFF. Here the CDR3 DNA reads TGTGCCATCCCTTCTGGAACAGCGGGAGAAGGCGGGGAGCTGTTTTTT.

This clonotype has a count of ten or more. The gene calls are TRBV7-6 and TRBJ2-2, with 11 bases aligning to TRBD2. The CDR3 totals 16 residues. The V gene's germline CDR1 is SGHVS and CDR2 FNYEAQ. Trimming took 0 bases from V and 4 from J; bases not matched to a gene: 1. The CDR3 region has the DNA TGTGCCAGCAGCTTAGCGACTAGCGGGATCACCGGGGAGCTGTTTTTT. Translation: CASSLATSGITGELFF. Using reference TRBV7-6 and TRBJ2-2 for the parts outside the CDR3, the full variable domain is GAGVSQSPRYKVTKRGQDVALRCDPISGHVSLYWYRQALGQGPEFLTYFNYEAQQDKSGLPNDRFSAERPEGSISTLTIQRTEQRDSAMYRCASSLATSGITGELFFGEGSRLTVL.

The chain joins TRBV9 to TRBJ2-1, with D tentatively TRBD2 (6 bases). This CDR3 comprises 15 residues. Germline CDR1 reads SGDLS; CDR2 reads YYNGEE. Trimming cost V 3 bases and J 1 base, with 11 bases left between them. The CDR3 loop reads CASSATSSSYNEQFF. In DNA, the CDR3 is TGTGCCAGCAGCGCGACTAGTAGTTCCTACAATGAGCAGTTCTTC.

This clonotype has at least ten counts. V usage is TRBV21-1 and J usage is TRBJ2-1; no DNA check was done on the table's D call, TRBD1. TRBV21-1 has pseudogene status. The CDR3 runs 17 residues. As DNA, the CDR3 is TGTGCCAGCAGCAAAGAGGTCGGGGCGAGCTCCTACAATGAGCAGTTCTTC. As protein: CASSKEVGASSYNEQFF.